A selection of T cell receptor beta chains follows, all from one sample in a study of T-cell memory formation after mild COVID-19. TCRdb analysed the 5' RACE reads with MiXCR anew, one entry per CDR3 protein. This sample carries approximately 60,000 distinct CDR3 sequences, 9.5% of them seen once, and the ten largest clones take 0.9% to 1.5%. Sequenced material: PBMCs or a T cell subset sorted from them (not recorded which). The receptors were sampled from a man aged 18 to 35 who had mild COVID-19 (a few samples of this study predate the infection). Cell type and time point are not known. CDR3s include the opening cysteine and the closing phenylalanine or tryptophan. The D gene is left open where the match is weak. Part of the rows lack a size; the others show once, few, many or a class for expanded clones.

d_call	v_call	clone_size	j_call	cdr3_aa	cdr3_nt
TRBD1	TRBV4-2	-	TRBJ1-1	CASSHHGTGMNTEAFF	TGTGCCAGCAGCCACCACGGGACAGGGATGAACACTGAAGCTTTCTTT
TRBD2	TRBV9	-	TRBJ2-3	CASSLRSGGVTDTQYF	TGTGCCAGCAGCCTACGTTCGGGGGGGGTCACAGATACGCAGTATTTT
TRBD2	TRBV3-1	-	TRBJ2-5	CASSQEERGGETQYF	TGTGCCAGCAGCCAAGAAGAGCGGGGAGGGGAGACCCAGTACTTC
-	TRBV7-9	few	TRBJ2-4	CASSPLFARAKNIQYF	TGTGCCAGCAGTCCTCTTTTTGCGCGGGCCAAAAACATTCAGTACTTC
-	TRBV7-2	-	TRBJ2-3	CASSPVGGAGTDTQYF	TGTGCCAGCAGCCCCGTAGGGGGGGCGGGCACAGATACGCAGTATTTT
-	TRBV5-1	few	TRBJ1-5	CASSIEGLLNQPQHF	TGCGCCAGCAGCATAGAGGGGCTCCTCAATCAGCCCCAGCATTTT
-	TRBV29-1	few	TRBJ1-4	CSVEGRSGFDEKLFF	TGCAGCGTTGAAGGGCGGAGCGGATTTGATGAAAAACTGTTTTTT
-	TRBV7-2	few	TRBJ1-1	CASSPRAEAFF	TGTGCCAGCAGCCCCCGCGCTGAAGCTTTCTTT
TRBD2	TRBV5-1	-	TRBJ2-5	CASSSGLAPSETQYF	TGCGCCAGCAGCTCGGGACTAGCGCCGTCGGAGACCCAGTACTTC
-	TRBV6-6	-	TRBJ2-1	CASSYPDYNEQFF	TGTGCCAGCAGTTACCCAGATTACAATGAGCAGTTCTTC
-	TRBV11-1	-	TRBJ2-6	CASRPRENGANVLTF	TGTGCCAGCAGGCCAAGGGAAAATGGGGCCAACGTCCTGACTTTC
TRBD2	TRBV5-1	many	TRBJ2-3	CASSLPGGATDTQYF	TGCGCCAGCAGCTTACCCGGGGGGGCCACAGATACGCAGTATTTT
TRBD2	TRBV7-2	few	TRBJ2-1	CASSSLAGGRGEQFF	TGTGCCAGCAGCTCCTTAGCGGGGGGGCGCGGTGAGCAGTTCTTC
TRBD1	TRBV7-2	many	TRBJ2-7	CASSADPGQGYEQYF	TGTGCCAGCAGCGCGGACCCGGGACAGGGATACGAGCAGTACTTC
-	TRBV6-5	many	TRBJ2-3	CASRRGGDTQYF	TGTGCCAGCAGACGAGGGGGAGATACGCAGTATTTT
-	TRBV4-3	-	TRBJ2-2	CASSQVSTGELFF	TGCGCCAGCAGCCAAGTTTCCACCGGGGAGCTGTTTTTT
-	TRBV5-1	many	TRBJ2-5	CASSLGQIIQETQYF	TGCGCCAGCAGCTTGGGACAGATCATTCAAGAGACCCAGTACTTC
-	TRBV6-2/TRBV6-3	-	TRBJ2-7	CASSYSRQRLPYEQYF	TGTGCCAGCAGTTACTCGAGGCAGCGACTACCCTACGAGCAGTACTTC
-	TRBV20-1	many	TRBJ1-5	CSASTAGGNQPQHF	TGCAGTGCTTCGACTGCCGGAGGGAATCAGCCCCAGCATTTT
-	TRBV5-1	-	TRBJ1-2	CASSLDDARYGYTF	TGCGCCAGCAGCTTGGACGACGCGCGCTATGGCTACACCTTC
-	TRBV6-2/TRBV6-3	-	TRBJ2-1	CASSVAEKREQFF	TGTGCCAGCAGCGTAGCGGAAAAACGGGAGCAGTTCTTC
TRBD1	TRBV7-3	-	TRBJ1-1	CASSNRGGLTEAFF	TGTGCCAGCAGCAACAGGGGGGGGCTCACTGAAGCTTTCTTT
-	TRBV7-8	-	TRBJ2-3	CASSLEGAATDTQYF	TGTGCCAGCAGCTTAGAAGGGGCCGCCACAGATACGCAGTATTTT
-	TRBV6-5	many	TRBJ2-5	CASSYRWRGLGETQYF	TGTGCCAGCAGTTACCGGTGGAGGGGGCTTGGAGAGACCCAGTACTTC
TRBD2	TRBV5-1	many	TRBJ2-5	CASSLTGTIEETQYF	TGCGCCAGCAGCTTGACCGGGACTATCGAAGAGACCCAGTACTTC
-	TRBV5-5	few	TRBJ1-2	CASSLEGSTNYGYTF	TGTGCCAGCAGCTTGGAGGGGTCTACTAACTATGGCTACACCTTC
TRBD1	TRBV12-3/TRBV12-4	few	TRBJ1-1	CASSFSYGYWDRGLGNTEAFF	TGTGCCAGCAGTTTTTCGTATGGATATTGGGACAGGGGGCTTGGGAACACTGAAGCTTTCTTT
-	TRBV20-1	many	TRBJ2-3	CSASQGGATDTQYF	TGCAGTGCTAGCCAGGGCGGGGCCACAGATACGCAGTATTTT
-	TRBV4-3	-	TRBJ1-2	CASSQVPSGGVRGYTF	TGCGCCAGCAGCCAAGTCCCTAGCGGAGGGGTTCGTGGCTACACCTTC
-	TRBV7-9	-	TRBJ1-1	CASSRDTQREAFF	TGTGCCAGCAGCCGGGACACTCAGCGTGAAGCTTTCTTT
-	TRBV12-3/TRBV12-4	few	TRBJ1-2	CASSRDRQFF	TGTGCCAGCAGCCGTGACAGGCAATTCTTC
TRBD1	TRBV7-8	-	TRBJ1-5	CASSQDRVNQPQHF	TGTGCCAGCAGCCAGGACAGGGTAAATCAGCCCCAGCATTTT
-	TRBV7-9	many	TRBJ2-1	CASSLTRTAYNEQFF	TGTGCCAGCAGCTTAACCAGGACCGCCTACAATGAGCAGTTCTTC
-	TRBV7-2	-	TRBJ2-3	CASRNQEGVVPDTQYF	TGTGCCAGCAGGAACCAGGAAGGGGTCGTCCCAGATACGCAGTATTTT
-	TRBV24-1	-	TRBJ2-1	CATTEGGGSANEQFF	TGTGCCACCACTGAAGGGGGGGGCTCGGCCAATGAGCAGTTCTTC
-	TRBV29-1	-	TRBJ2-7	CSVVRSYEQYF	TGCAGCGTTGTACGGTCCTACGAGCAGTACTTC